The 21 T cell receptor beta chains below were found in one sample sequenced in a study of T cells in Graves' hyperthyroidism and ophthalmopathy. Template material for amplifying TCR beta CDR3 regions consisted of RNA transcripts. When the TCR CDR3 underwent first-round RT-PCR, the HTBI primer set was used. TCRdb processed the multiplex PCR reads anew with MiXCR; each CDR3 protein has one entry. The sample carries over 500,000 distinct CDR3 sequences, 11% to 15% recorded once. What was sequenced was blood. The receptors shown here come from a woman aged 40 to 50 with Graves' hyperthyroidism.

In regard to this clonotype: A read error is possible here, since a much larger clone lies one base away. The CDR3 is CGSPRGQGTYNEQFF. The CDR3 nucleotides read TGTGGCAGCCCCAGAGGGCAGGGGACCTACAATGAGCAGTTCTTC. The V and J genes are TRBV7-9 and TRBJ2-1; TRBD1 is a possible D gene (6 bases). The germline V gene has CDR1 SEHNR and CDR2 FQNEAQ (reference sequence). The CDR3 loop spans 15 amino acids. The full variable domain, completed using reference TRBV7-9 and TRBJ2-1, is DTGVSQNPRHKITKRGQNVTFRCDPISEHNRLYWYRQTLGQGPEFLTYFQNEAQLEKSRLLSDRFSAERPKGSFSTLEIQRTEQGDSAMYLCGSPRGQGTYNEQFFGPGTRLTVL.

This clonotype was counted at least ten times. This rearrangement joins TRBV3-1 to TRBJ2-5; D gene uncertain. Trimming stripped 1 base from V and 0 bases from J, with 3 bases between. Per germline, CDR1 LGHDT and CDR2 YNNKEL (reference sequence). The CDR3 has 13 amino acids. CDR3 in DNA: TGTGCCAGCAGCCAAGGAAACCAAGAGACCCAGTACTTC. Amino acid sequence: CASSQGNQETQYF.

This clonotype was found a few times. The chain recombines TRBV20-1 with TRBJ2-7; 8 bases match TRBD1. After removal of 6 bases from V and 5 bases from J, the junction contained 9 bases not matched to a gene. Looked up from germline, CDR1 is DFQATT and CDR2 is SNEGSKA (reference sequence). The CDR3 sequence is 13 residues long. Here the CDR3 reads CSARGQGRDEQYF. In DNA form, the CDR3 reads TGCAGTGCCAGGGGGCAGGGAAGGGACGAGCAGTACTTC.

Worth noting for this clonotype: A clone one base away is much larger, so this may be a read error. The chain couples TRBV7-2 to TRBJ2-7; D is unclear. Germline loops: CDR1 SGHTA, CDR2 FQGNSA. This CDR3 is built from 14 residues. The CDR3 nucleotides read TGTGCCAGCAGCTCTGCTTCGCGGACCTACGGGCAGTACTTC. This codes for CASSSASRTYGQYF.

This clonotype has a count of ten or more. The CDR3 loop is CSAGTSGRANQYF. CDR3 nucleotides: TGCAGTGCAGGGACTAGCGGGAGGGCTAACCAGTACTTC. The rearrangement uses TRBV20-1 and TRBJ2-5, with 16 bases aligning to TRBD2. Germline assignment: CDR1 DFQATT and CDR2 SNEGSKA (reference sequence). J lost 10 bases, V lost 6 bases, and 5 bases had no gene match. The CDR3 is 13 residues long.

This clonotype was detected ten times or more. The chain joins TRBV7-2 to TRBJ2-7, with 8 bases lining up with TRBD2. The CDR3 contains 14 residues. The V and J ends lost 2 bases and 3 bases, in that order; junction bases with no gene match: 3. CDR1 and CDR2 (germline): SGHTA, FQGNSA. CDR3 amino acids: CASSLTTSGYEQYF. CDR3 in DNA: TGTGCCAGCAGCTTAACCACTAGCGGCTACGAGCAGTACTTC. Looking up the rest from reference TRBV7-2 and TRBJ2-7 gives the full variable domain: GAGVSQSPSNKVTEKGKDVELRCDPISGHTALYWYRQSLGQGLEFLIYFQGNSAPDKSGLPSDRFSAERTGGSVSTLTIQRTQQEDSAVYLCASSLTTSGYEQYFGPGTRLTVT.

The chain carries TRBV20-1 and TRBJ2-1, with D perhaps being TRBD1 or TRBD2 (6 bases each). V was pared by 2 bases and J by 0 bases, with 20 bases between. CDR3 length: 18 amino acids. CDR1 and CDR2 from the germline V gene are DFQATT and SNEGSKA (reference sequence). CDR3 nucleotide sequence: TGCAGTGCTAGACCTCCTACAGGAGGGGGGCTCTCCTACAATGAGCAGTTCTTC. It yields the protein CSARPPTGGGLSYNEQFF.

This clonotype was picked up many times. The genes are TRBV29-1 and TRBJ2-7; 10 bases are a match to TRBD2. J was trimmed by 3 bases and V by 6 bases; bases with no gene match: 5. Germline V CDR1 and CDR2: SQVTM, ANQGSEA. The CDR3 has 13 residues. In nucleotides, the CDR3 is TGCAGCGTCCTGACTAGCGGGTACTACGAGCAGTACTTC. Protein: CSVLTSGYYEQYF.

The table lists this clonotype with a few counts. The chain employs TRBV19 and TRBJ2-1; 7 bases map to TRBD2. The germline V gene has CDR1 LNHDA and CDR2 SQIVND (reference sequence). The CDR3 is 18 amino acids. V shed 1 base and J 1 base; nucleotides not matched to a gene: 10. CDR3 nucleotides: TGTGCCAGTAGTATAGGCGGCGGGAGCCTTGCTTCCTACAATGAGCAGTTCTTC. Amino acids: CASSIGGGSLASYNEQFF.

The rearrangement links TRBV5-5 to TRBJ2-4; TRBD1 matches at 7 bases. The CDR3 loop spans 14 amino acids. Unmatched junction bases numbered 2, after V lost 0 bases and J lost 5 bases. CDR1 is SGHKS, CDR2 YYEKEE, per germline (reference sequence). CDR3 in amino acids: CASSLDQGENIQYF. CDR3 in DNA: TGTGCCAGCAGCTTGGATCAGGGGGAAAACATTCAGTACTTC.

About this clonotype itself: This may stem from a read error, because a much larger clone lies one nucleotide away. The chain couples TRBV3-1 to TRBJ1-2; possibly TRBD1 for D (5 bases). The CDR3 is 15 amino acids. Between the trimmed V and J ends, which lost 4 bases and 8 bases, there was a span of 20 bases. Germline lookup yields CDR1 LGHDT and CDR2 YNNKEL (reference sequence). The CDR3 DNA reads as TGTGCCAGCAGCCCATGTCGGGGCCCAGGAGAGGGCTACACCTTC. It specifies CASSPCRGPGEGYTF.

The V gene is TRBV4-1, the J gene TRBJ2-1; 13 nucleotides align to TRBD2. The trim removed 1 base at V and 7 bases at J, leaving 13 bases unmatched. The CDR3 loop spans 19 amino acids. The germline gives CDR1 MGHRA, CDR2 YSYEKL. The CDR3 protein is CASSQVLETSGRIVNEQFF. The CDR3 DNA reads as TGCGCCAGCAGCCAAGTATTGGAGACTAGCGGGAGGATTGTGAATGAGCAGTTCTTC.

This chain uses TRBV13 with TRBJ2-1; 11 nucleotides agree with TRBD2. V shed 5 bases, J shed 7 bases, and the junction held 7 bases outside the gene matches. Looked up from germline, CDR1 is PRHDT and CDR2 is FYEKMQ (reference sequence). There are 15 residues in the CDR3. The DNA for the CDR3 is TGTGCCAGCAGCGACGCTAGCGGGAGGAGTAATGAGCAGTTCTTC. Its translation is CASSDASGRSNEQFF.

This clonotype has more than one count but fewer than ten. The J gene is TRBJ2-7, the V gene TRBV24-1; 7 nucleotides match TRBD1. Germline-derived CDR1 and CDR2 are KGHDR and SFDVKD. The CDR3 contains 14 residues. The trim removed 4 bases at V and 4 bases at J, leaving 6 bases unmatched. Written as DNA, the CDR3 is TGTGCCACCAGTGAGCCCGAGACAGGGTACGAGCAGTACTTC. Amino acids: CATSEPETGYEQYF.

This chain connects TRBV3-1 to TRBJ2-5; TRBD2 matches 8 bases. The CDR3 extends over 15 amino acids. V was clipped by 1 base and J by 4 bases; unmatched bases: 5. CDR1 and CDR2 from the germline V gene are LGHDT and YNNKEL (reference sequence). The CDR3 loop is CASSQGTGRVETQYF. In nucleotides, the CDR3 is TGTGCCAGCAGCCAAGGTACCGGGAGGGTAGAGACCCAGTACTTC.

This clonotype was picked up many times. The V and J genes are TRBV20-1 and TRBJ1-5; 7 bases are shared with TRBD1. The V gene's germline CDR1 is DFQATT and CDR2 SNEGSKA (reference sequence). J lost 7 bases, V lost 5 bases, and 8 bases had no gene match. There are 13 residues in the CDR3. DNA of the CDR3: TGCAGTGCTTCTGACAGGGAGCGCCAGCCCCAGCATTTT. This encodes CSASDRERQPQHF.

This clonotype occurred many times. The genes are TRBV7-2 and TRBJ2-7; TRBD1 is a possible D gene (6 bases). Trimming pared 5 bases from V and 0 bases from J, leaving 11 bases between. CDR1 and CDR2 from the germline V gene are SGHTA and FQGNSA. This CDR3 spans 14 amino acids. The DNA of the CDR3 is TGTGCCAGCAGCCTTGGACAGCTCTCCTACGAGCAGTACTTC. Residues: CASSLGQLSYEQYF.

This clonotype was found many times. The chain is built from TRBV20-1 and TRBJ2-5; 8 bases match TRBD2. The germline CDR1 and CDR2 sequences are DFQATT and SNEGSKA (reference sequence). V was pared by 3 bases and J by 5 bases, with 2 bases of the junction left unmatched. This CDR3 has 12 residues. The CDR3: CSASGRDETQYF. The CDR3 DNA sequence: TGCAGTGCTAGCGGGAGGGATGAGACCCAGTACTTC.

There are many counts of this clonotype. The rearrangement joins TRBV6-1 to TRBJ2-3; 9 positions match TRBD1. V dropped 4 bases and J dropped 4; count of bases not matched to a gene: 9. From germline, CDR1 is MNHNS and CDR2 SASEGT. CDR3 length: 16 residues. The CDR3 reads CASSGRDRDPPDTQYF. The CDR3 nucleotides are TGTGCCAGCAGTGGACGGGACAGGGACCCCCCAGATACGCAGTATTTT.

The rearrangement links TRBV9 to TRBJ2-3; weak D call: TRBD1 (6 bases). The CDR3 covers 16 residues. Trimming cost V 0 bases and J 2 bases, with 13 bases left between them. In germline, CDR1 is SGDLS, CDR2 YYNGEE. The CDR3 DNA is TGTGCCAGCAGCGTAGAAACAGGGATGGCCACAGATACGCAGTATTTT. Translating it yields CASSVETGMATDTQYF.

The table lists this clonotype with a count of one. The CDR3 DNA follows: TGTGCCTGGAGTGTAACAGGGCGAGAAGATGGCTACACCTTC. Translated, it gives CAWSVTGREDGYTF. The genes are TRBV30 and TRBJ1-2; D may be TRBD1 (6 bases). With 0 bases removed from V and 6 bases from J, the gap between germline ends came to 14 bases. This CDR3 is 14 amino acids long. Germline V CDR1 and CDR2: GTSNPN, SVGIG (reference sequence).